The 22 T cell receptor beta chains below all came from one sample that was sequenced in a study of T cell repertoires in cytomegalovirus infection (dated by TCRdb to between 2017 and 2020). Sequencing was carried out with an Illumina HiSeq 1500. The public sequencing data were trimmed at Q25 with fastp and processed into clonotypes with MiXCR by TCRdb, which kept only in-frame beta chains. Entries are consolidated by CDR3 protein sequence, retaining the most common genes and DNA. This sample lists approximately 270,000 distinct CDR3 sequences; about 20% were detected once. The top ten clones comprise about 20% of the sample. No antigens are known for them. In the paper's terms, the treatment or condition label means: in vitro stimulation with specific CMV peptide epitopes to enrich CMV-specific T cells. Sequencing used cultured PBMCs, obtained from culture after CMV antigen stimulation. The receptors here all came from a human donor in good health (CMV status not recorded). Some clones in this sample may be carry-over from other donors' samples.

A note on this clonotype: A much larger clone differs by one base, so this may be a read error. This sequence joins TRBV6-6 and TRBJ2-7, with D perhaps TRBD1 (6 bases). Germline lookup yields CDR1 MNHNY and CDR2 SVGAGI (reference sequence). CDR3 length: 15 residues. This CDR3 is CASRVDSGISCEQYF. In nucleotides, the CDR3 is TGTGCCAGCAGGGTGGACAGCGGAATCTCCTGCGAGCAGTACTTC.

This clonotype was recorded at least ten times. The chain has TRBV7-6 and TRBJ2-2; 8 nucleotides line up with TRBD1. The V and J ends lost 4 bases and 0 bases, in that order; junction bases with no gene match: 1. The CDR3 consists of 15 residues. The germline gives CDR1 SGHVS, CDR2 FNYEAQ. CDR3 sequence reads: CASSWDRPNTGELFF. The CDR3 DNA reads as TGTGCCAGCAGCTGGGACAGGCCGAACACCGGGGAGCTGTTTTTT.

This clonotype occurred a few times. V and J are TRBV7-8 and TRBJ2-7; no reliable D call. The germline V and J ends were trimmed by 5 bases and 0 bases, with 14 bases remaining between them. The CDR3 runs to 15 residues. CDR1 and CDR2 from the germline V gene are SGHVS and FQNEAQ. CDR3 protein: CASSPRRTSSYEQYV. As DNA, the CDR3 is TGTGCCAGCAGCCCTAGACGGACGAGCTCCTACGAGCAGTACGTC.

The sample holds many counts of this clonotype. The CDR3 sequence: CASSLARTTDTQYF. The CDR3 bases are TGTGCCAGCAGCTTAGCCCGTACAACAGATACGCAGTATTTT. The genes are TRBV7-2 and TRBJ2-3; D unresolved. The CDR3 contains 14 residues. Germline assignment: CDR1 SGHTA and CDR2 FQGNSA. V was pared by 0 bases and J by 3 bases, with 7 bases between.

Many counts were recorded for this clonotype. This rearrangement joins TRBV7-2 to TRBJ1-3; unclear D gene. CDR3 length: 13 amino acids. Trimming removed 5 bases from V and 2 bases from J, with 7 bases in between. CDR1 and CDR2 (germline): SGHTA, FQGNSA. The CDR3, as DNA: TGTGCCAGCAGCCCCGAGCCTGGAAACACCATATATTTT. Translation: CASSPEPGNTIYF.

This clonotype was counted at least ten times. The chain has TRBV7-8 and TRBJ2-3; 12 nucleotides line up with TRBD2. V dropped 3 bases and J dropped 5; count of bases not matched to a gene: 3. The CDR3 spans 15 residues. Germline V gene lookup returns CDR1 SGHVS and CDR2 FQNEAQ. CDR3 residues: CASSFQGLAGDTQYF. CDR3 in DNA: TGTGCCAGCAGCTTCCAGGGACTAGCGGGAGATACGCAGTATTTT.

This clonotype was counted ten times or more. This chain joins TRBV7-2 and TRBJ1-5, with D unresolved. V was trimmed by 0 bases and J by 3 bases, leaving 3 bases between them. CDR1 and CDR2 from the germline V gene are SGHTA and FQGNSA. The CDR3 length is 13 residues. The CDR3 region has the DNA TGTGCCAGCAGCTTAGCCGACAATCAGCCCCAGCATTTT. Its translation is CASSLADNQPQHF.

This clonotype has a handful of counts. The chain is built from TRBV7-2 and TRBJ1-1, with 7 positions matching TRBD1. CDR1 and CDR2 from the germline V gene are SGHTA and FQGNSA. This CDR3 region has 16 residues. Trimming removed 2 bases from V and 4 bases from J; junction bases left unmatched: 10. This CDR3 reads CASSLISRGGSTEAFF. CDR3 DNA: TGTGCCAGCAGCTTAATATCCAGGGGGGGATCCACTGAAGCTTTCTTT.

The chain has TRBV5-6 and TRBJ2-5, with 7 bases fitting TRBD2. The V gene end was trimmed by 3 bases and the J gene end by 5 bases; junction bases not matched to a gene: 10. Germline V gene sequence: CDR1 SGHDT, CDR2 YYEEEE. The CDR3 is 15 amino acids. This chain's CDR3 is CASSSPTQGGETQYF. As DNA, the CDR3 is TGTGCCAGCAGCTCACCCACCCAGGGAGGGGAGACCCAGTACTTC.

There are a few counts of this clonotype. V usage is TRBV7-9 and J usage is TRBJ2-5; D call uncertain. Germline V gives CDR1 SEHNR, CDR2 FQNEAQ (reference sequence). Trimming shortened V by 6 bases and J by 5 bases, and 16 bases separated the two germline ends. The length of the CDR3 is 14 residues. The DNA of the CDR3 is TGTGCCAGCAGTCCGCCCGCCCGGTTGGAGACCCAGTACTTC. Translation: CASSPPARLETQYF.

This clonotype was seen repeatedly, ten times or more. The chain combines TRBV7-2 with TRBJ2-7, with TRBD1 matching 8 bases. V lost 0 bases and J lost 4; bases outside the gene matches: 5. The CDR3 has 15 residues. Germline CDR1 is SGHTA and CDR2 is FQGNSA. Written as DNA, the CDR3 is TGTGCCAGCAGCTTAGCGGCGGACAGGGCTTACGAGCAGTACTTC. Protein sequence: CASSLAADRAYEQYF.

This clonotype was seen only a few times. This chain uses TRBV12-5 with TRBJ2-7; TRBD2 might be the D (5 bases). Germline V gene lookup returns CDR1 LGHNT and CDR2 FRNRAP. There are 17 residues in the CDR3. The V gene lost 0 bases and the J gene lost 0 bases, with 15 bases spanning the gap. The CDR3 protein is CASGLVRWRVGSYEQYF. CDR3 bases: TGTGCTAGTGGTTTGGTACGGTGGCGGGTGGGCTCCTACGAGCAGTACTTC.

V usage is TRBV29-1 and J usage is TRBJ2-7; D is ambiguous. The germline V gene encodes CDR1 SQVTM and CDR2 ANQGSEA. The ends were cut back, 3 bases at V and 1 base at J, with 7 bases in the middle. CDR3 size: 12 residues. The CDR3 DNA reads as TGCAGCGTTGAGTCACAGTCCTACGAGCAGTACTTC. Its translation: CSVESQSYEQYF.

The V gene is TRBV19, the J gene TRBJ2-1; D is unclear. V lost 5 bases, J lost 0 bases, and 11 bases lay in between. Germline CDR1 and CDR2: LNHDA and SQIVND (reference sequence). The CDR3 length is 15 residues. The CDR3 is CASSPRPLSYNEQFF. In DNA, the CDR3 is TGTGCCAGTAGTCCCCGGCCCCTCTCCTACAATGAGCAGTTCTTC.

This chain links TRBV20-1 with TRBJ1-5; TRBD1 matches 10 bases. The CDR3 runs 16 residues. With V trimmed by 5 bases and J by 5 bases, 12 bases remained unmatched. Germline V CDR1 and CDR2: DFQATT, SNEGSKA (reference sequence). The CDR3 reads CSARNPGQGRHQPQHF. CDR3 coding DNA: TGCAGTGCTCGGAATCCGGGACAGGGGCGTCATCAGCCCCAGCATTTT.

This clonotype was detected ten times or more. The V gene is TRBV6-2 or TRBV6-3, the J gene TRBJ2-4; 7 bases agree with TRBD2. Germline CDR1 MNHEY, CDR2 SVGEGT. The V segment lost 2 bases and the J segment 2 bases; nucleotides outside the gene matches: 6. The CDR3 covers 16 residues. The CDR3 sequence: CASSYPREPSKNIQYF. The CDR3 DNA follows: TGTGCCAGCAGTTACCCGCGGGAGCCGTCCAAAAACATTCAGTACTTC.

This chain connects TRBV19 to TRBJ2-4; possibly TRBD1 or TRBD2 for D (5 bases each). Germline CDR1 and CDR2: LNHDA and SQIVND (reference sequence). The V and J ends lost 0 bases and 2 bases respectively, with 20 bases between them. This CDR3 is 19 amino acids long. CDR3 in amino acids: CASSIEGVGLGTTKNIQYF. Written as DNA, the CDR3 is TGTGCCAGTAGTATAGAAGGGGTAGGTTTGGGGACGACCAAAAACATTCAGTACTTC.

As regards this clonotype: A much larger clone is a single base away; this may be a read error. The chain combines TRBV7-4 with TRBJ1-4; weak D call: TRBD1 (5 bases). The germline gives CDR1 SGHVT, CDR2 SQSDAQ. The CDR3 loop spans 15 amino acids. CDR3 bases: TGTGCCAACAGCCCGGGGGGGGGTTTTAATGAAAAACTGTTTTTT. It encodes CANSPGGGFNEKLFF.

This clonotype was recorded many times. The chain has TRBV7-2 and TRBJ2-5; D perhaps matches TRBD2 (6 bases). Germline CDR1 reads SGHTA; CDR2 reads FQGNSA. There are 14 residues in the CDR3. Trimming left V 8 bases short and J 7 bases short, with 20 bases between. The CDR3 here is CASVPLGGLLTQYF. The CDR3 DNA sequence: TGTGCCAGCGTTCCCTTGGGGGGTTTACTGACCCAGTACTTC.

This clonotype was seen repeatedly, ten times or more. The chain employs TRBV7-2 and TRBJ2-3; no firm D call. The V end lost 5 bases, the J end lost 2 bases, and 20 bases lay between the germline ends. This CDR3 spans 17 amino acids. Germline V gene lookup returns CDR1 SGHTA and CDR2 FQGNSA. The CDR3 protein is CASSGTWAFELTDTQYF. The DNA for the CDR3 is TGTGCCAGCAGCGGCACCTGGGCCTTTGAACTCACAGATACGCAGTATTTT.

The chain couples TRBV20-1 to TRBJ2-1; 9 nucleotides line up with TRBD2. The germline gives CDR1 DFQATT, CDR2 SNEGSKA (reference sequence). This CDR3 comprises 13 residues. V was pared by 7 bases and J by 10 bases, with 11 bases of the junction left unmatched. In DNA form, the CDR3 reads TGCAGTGGGAGTCGGGGACTAGCCGGAGAGCAGTTCTTC. Residues: CSGSRGLAGEQFF.

This clonotype was seen a few times. The V and J genes are TRBV5-4 and TRBJ1-1, with 8 positions matching TRBD1. The germline CDR1 and CDR2 sequences are SGHNT and YYREEE (reference sequence). There are 13 residues in the CDR3. The J segment lost 7 bases and the V segment lost 0 bases, leaving 2 bases of the junction unmatched. The CDR3 is CASSLGTGREAFF. The CDR3 DNA reads as TGTGCCAGCAGCTTGGGGACAGGGCGTGAAGCTTTCTTT.